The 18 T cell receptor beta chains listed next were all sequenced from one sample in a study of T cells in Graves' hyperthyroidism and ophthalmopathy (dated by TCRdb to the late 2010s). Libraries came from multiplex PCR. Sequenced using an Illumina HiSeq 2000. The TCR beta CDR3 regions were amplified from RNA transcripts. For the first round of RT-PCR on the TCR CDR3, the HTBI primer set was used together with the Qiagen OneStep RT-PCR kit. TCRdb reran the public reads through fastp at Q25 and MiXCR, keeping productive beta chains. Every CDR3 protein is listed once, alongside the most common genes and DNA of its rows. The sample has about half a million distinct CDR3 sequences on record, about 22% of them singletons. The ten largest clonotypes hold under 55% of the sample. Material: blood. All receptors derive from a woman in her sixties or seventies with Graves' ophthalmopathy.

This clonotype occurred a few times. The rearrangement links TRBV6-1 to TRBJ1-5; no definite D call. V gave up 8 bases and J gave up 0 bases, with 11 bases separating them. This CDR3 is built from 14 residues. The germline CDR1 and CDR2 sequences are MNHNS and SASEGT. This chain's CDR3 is CASVLSNSNQPQHF. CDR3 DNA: TGTGCCAGCGTTTTGTCAAATAGCAATCAGCCCCAGCATTTT.

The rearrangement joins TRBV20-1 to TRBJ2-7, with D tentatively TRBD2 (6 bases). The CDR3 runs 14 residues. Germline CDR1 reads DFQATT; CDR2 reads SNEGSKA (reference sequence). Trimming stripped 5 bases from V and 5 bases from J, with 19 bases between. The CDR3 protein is CSADPAGGANEQYF. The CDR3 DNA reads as TGCAGTGCTGACCCGGCCGGCGGGGCGAACGAGCAGTACTTC.

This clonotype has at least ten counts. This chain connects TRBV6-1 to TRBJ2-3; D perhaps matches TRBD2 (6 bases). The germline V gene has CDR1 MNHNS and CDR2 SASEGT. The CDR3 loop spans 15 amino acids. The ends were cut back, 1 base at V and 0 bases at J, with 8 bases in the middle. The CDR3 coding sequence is TGTGCCAGCAGTGAAGGACTAGGGAGCACAGATACGCAGTATTTT. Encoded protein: CASSEGLGSTDTQYF.

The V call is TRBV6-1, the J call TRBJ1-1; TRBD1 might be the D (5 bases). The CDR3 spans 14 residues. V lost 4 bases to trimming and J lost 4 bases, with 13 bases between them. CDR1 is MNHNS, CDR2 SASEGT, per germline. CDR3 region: CASSVGRGGTEAFF. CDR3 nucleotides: TGTGCCAGCAGTGTAGGTAGGGGTGGCACTGAAGCTTTCTTT.

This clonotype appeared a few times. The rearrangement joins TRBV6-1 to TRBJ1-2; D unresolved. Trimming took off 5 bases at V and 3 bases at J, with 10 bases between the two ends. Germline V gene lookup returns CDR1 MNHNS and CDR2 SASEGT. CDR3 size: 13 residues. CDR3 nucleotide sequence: TGTGCCAGCAGTCCCGCGGGGTACTATGGCTACACCTTC. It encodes CASSPAGYYGYTF.

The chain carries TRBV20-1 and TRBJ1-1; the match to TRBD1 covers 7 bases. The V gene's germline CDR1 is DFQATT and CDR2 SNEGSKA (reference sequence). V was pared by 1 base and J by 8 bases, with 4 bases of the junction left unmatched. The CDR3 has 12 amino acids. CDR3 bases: TGCAGTGCTAGAGGGGAAGGGGGCGAAGCTTTCTTT. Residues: CSARGEGGEAFF.

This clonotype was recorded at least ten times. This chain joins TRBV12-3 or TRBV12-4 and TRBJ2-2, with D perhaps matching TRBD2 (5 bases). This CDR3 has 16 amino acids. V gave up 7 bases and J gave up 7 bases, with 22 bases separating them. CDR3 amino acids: CASMKEALGLSGELFF. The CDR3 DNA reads TGTGCCAGCATGAAGGAGGCATTAGGGCTCAGCGGGGAGCTGTTTTTT.

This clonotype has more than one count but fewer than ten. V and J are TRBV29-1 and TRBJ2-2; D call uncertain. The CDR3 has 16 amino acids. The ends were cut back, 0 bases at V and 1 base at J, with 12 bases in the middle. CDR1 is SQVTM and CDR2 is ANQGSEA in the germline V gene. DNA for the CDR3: TGCAGCGTTGAAGACGGTTGGCGGAAGAACACCGGGGAGCTGTTTTTT. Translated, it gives CSVEDGWRKNTGELFF.

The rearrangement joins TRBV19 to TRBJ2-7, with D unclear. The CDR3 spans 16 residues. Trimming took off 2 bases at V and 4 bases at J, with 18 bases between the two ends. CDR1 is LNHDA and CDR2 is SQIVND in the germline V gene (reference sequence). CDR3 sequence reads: CASSITHDGQPYEQYF. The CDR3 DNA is TGTGCCAGTAGTATAACCCACGACGGTCAACCTTACGAGCAGTACTTC.

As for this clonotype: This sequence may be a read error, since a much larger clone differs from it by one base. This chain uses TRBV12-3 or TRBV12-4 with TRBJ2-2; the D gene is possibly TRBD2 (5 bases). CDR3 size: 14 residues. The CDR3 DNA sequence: TGTGCCAGCAGGGTGTGGGAGACCACCGGGAAGCTGTTTTTT. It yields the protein CASRVWETTGKLFF.

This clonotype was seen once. The CDR3 DNA is TGCGCCAGCAGGGACGGTTACAATGAGCAGTTCTTC. Translating gives CASRDGYNEQFF. This chain joins TRBV5-1 and TRBJ2-1; D call uncertain. V dropped 5 bases and J dropped 4 bases, with 7 bases sitting between them. The CDR3 runs 12 residues. Germline CDR1 is SGHRS and CDR2 is YFSETQ. Full variable domain (missing parts from reference TRBV5-1 and TRBJ2-1): KAGVTQTPRYLIKTRGQQVTLSCSPISGHRSVSWYQQTPGQGLQFLFEYFSETQRNKGNFPGRFSGRQFSNSRSEMNVSTLELGDSALYLCASRDGYNEQFFGPGTRLTVL.

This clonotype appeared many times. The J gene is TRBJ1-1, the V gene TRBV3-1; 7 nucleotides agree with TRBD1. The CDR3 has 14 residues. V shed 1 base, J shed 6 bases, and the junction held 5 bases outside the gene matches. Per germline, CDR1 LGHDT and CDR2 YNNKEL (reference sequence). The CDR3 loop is CASSQGQGSSEAFF. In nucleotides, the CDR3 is TGTGCCAGCAGCCAAGGACAGGGCTCGTCTGAAGCTTTCTTT.

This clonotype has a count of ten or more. This CDR3 is CASSESSRDEQFF. In DNA, the CDR3 is TGTGCCAGCAGTGAATCTAGTCGTGATGAGCAGTTCTTC. The V and J genes are TRBV6-4 and TRBJ2-1, with unresolved D. Germline V gene lookup returns CDR1 MRHNA and CDR2 SNTAGT. The CDR3 length is 13 residues. V shed 3 bases and J shed 8 bases, with 11 bases lying between them.

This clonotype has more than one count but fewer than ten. The CDR3, as DNA: TGTGCCAGCAGTTCTACCGGAGGACAGACCCAGTACTTC. The encoded protein is CASSSTGGQTQYF. The chain has TRBV7-3 and TRBJ2-5; D might be TRBD2 (5 bases). V lost 6 bases and J 6 bases, leaving 14 bases between the germline ends. CDR3 length: 13 residues. Germline V lookup: CDR1 SGHTA, CDR2 FQGTGA.

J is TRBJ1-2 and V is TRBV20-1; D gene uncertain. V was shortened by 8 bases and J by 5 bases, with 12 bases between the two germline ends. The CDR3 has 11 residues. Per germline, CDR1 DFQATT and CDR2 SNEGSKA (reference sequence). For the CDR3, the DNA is TGCAGTCTACAGAGTCTATATGGCTACACCTTC. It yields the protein CSLQSLYGYTF.

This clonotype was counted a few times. CDR3 coding DNA: TGTGCCAGCAGTTTATCGAAGGGTAGCGGCACAGATACGCAGTATTTT. It yields the protein CASSLSKGSGTDTQYF. The chain links TRBV27 to TRBJ2-3; TRBD2 is a possible D gene (5 bases). From germline, CDR1 is MNHEY and CDR2 SMNVEV (reference sequence). Trimming shortened V by 0 bases and J by 1 base, and 11 bases separated the two germline ends. The CDR3 runs 16 residues.

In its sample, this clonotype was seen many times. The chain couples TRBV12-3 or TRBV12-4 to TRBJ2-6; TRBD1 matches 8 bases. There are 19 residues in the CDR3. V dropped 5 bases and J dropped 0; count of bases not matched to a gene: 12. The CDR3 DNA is TGTGCCAGCAGTCTTGGGACAGGTCGCACCAGCTCTGGGGCCAACGTCCTGACTTTC. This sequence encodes CASSLGTGRTSSGANVLTF.

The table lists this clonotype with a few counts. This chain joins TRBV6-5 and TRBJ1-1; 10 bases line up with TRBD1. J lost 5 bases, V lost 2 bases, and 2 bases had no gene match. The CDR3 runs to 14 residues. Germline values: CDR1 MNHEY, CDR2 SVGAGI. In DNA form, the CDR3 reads TGTGCCAGCAGTTACGGGACAGGGGCTACTGAAGCTTTCTTT. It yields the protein CASSYGTGATEAFF.